This passage covers 6 T cell receptor beta chains from one sample sequenced in a study of shared clonotypes between healthy human individuals (dated by TCRdb to 2020 to 2021). Preparation of the library involved the immunoSEQ multiplex PCR assay. TCRdb obtained this table from immuneACCESS and retained in-frame rearrangements with V and J assigned. These tables miss some clones; where compared with another copy, unresolved V genes account for less than half of the shortfall, and the remainder is unexplained. The sample table contains 2 million to 2.5 million clones; only one count was recorded for 90% to 95% of them. The biggest ten clones account for approximately 0.13% of the sample. Sequenced: naive CD4+ T cells sorted from blood. This sample's cell subset or site label indicates: CD45RA+ positively selected. Receptors originate from a man younger than 30 in good health.

The CDR3 spells CAISGEAPDEQYF. CDR3 bases: TGTGCCATCAGTGGCGAAGCACCTGACGAGCAGTACTTC. V gene TRBV10-3 combines with J gene TRBJ2-7; unclear D gene. V dropped 4 bases and J dropped 5 bases, with 12 bases sitting between them. The CDR3 consists of 13 residues. Germline V gives CDR1 ENHRY, CDR2 SYGVKD.

This clone was detected once. The genes are TRBV7-9 and TRBJ2-7; D is ambiguous. This CDR3 region has 13 residues. V lost 2 bases to trimming and J lost 6 bases, with 11 bases between them. Germline V CDR1 and CDR2: SEHNR, FQNEAQ (reference sequence). As DNA, the CDR3 is TGTGCCAGCAGCTTAACCGGGTACGGCGAGCAGTACTTC. Amino acid sequence: CASSLTGYGEQYF.

The CDR3 bases are TGTGCCAGCAGCAGAGGACAGGGCCGGGGGCCCCAGCATTTT. It translates to CASSRGQGRGPQHF. The rearrangement uses TRBV7-2 and TRBJ1-5, with 8 bases identical to TRBD1. From germline, CDR1 is SGHTA and CDR2 FQGNSA. The CDR3 spans 14 residues. V was pared by 5 bases and J by 9 bases, with 9 bases of the junction left unmatched.

This clone was detected once. The genes are TRBV6-5 and TRBJ2-1, with 7 positions matching TRBD2. Germline CDR1 and CDR2: MNHEY and SVGAGI. Trimming removed 6 bases from V and 5 bases from J; junction bases left unmatched: 10. This CDR3 region has 15 residues. CDR3 sequence (DNA): TGTGCCAGCAGGCTTGCAGGGAGGGAAGACAATGAGCAGTTCTTC. Translated: CASRLAGREDNEQFF.

A remark on this clone: The junction departs from the called germline gene at one end, perhaps through a read error. The rearrangement joins TRBV6-5 to TRBJ1-5; TRBD1 aligns across 7 bases. Looked up from germline, CDR1 is MNHEY and CDR2 is SVGAGI. The CDR3 length is 11 residues. The CDR3 region has the DNA TGTGCCAGCAGTCCAGGGGGACAGTGGTATTTT. As protein: CASSPGGQWYF.

The chain has TRBV5-6 and TRBJ1-1; D perhaps matches TRBD1 (5 bases). Germline CDR1 reads SGHDT; CDR2 reads YYEEEE. The CDR3 is 14 amino acids. V gave up 3 bases and J gave up 2 bases, with 11 bases separating them. CDR3 nucleotides: TGTGCCAGCAGCTGGGGGACGCCCAACACTGAAGCTTTCTTT. This encodes CASSWGTPNTEAFF. The full variable domain, completed using reference TRBV5-6 and TRBJ1-1, is DAGVTQSPTHLIKTRGQQVTLRCSPKSGHDTVSWYQQALGQGPQFIFQYYEEEERQRGNFPDRFSGHQFPNYSSELNVNALLLGDSALYLCASSWGTPNTEAFFGQGTRLTVV.